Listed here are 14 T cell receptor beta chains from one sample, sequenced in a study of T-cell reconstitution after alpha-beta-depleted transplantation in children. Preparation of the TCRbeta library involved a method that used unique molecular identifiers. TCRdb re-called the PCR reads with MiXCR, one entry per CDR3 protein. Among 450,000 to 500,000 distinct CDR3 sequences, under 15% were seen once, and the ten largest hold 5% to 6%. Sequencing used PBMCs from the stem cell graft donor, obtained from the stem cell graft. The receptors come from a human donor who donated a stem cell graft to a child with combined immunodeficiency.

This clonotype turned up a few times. As DNA, the CDR3 is TGTGCCAGCAGTTTAGTAGCGGGGGAGGGGGGAAACATTCAGTACTTC. Encoded protein: CASSLVAGEGGNIQYF. The J gene is TRBJ2-4, the V gene TRBV12-3 or TRBV12-4; 9 nucleotides match TRBD2. CDR3 length: 16 residues. With V trimmed by 1 base and J by 6 bases, 7 bases remained unmatched.

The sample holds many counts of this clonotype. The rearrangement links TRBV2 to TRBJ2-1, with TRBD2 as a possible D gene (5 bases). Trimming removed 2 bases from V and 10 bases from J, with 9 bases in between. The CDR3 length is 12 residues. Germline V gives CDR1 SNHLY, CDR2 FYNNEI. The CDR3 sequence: CASSEWTPEQFF. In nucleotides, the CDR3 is TGTGCCAGCAGTGAATGGACTCCGGAGCAGTTCTTC.

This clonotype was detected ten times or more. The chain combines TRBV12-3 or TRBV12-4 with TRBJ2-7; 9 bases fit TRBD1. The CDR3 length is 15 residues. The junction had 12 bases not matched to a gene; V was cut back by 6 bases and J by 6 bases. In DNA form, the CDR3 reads TGTGCCAGCAGCCCCCGGACAGGGGTTACGCTCGAGCAGTACTTC. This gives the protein CASSPRTGVTLEQYF.

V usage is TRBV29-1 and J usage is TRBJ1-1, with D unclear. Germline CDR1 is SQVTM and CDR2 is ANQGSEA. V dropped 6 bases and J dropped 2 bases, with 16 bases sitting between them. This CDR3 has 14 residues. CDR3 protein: CSVVPGLSNTEAFF. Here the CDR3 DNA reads TGCAGCGTCGTACCAGGACTATCTAACACTGAAGCTTTCTTT.

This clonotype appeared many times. The CDR3 DNA reads as TGTGCCAGCAGTGGACAGGGAAATTCACCCCTCCACTTT. Encoded protein: CASSGQGNSPLHF. This chain uses TRBV12-3 or TRBV12-4 with TRBJ1-6, with 8 nucleotides matching TRBD1. This CDR3 region has 13 residues. V was pared by 5 bases and J by 7 bases, with 1 base of the junction left unmatched.

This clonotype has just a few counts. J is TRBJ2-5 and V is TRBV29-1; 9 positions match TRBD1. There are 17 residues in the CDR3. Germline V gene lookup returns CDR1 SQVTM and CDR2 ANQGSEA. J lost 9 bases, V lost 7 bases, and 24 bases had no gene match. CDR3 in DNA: TGCAGCGGGTGGTACAGGGGGCGAGCATCGGGTCTCGGGGCCCAGTACTTC. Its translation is CSGWYRGRASGLGAQYF.

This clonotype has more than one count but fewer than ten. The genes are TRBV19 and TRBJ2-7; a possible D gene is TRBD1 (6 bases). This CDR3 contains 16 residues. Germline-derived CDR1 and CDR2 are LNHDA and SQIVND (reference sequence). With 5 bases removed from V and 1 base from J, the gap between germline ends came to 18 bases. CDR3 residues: CASSPKGQGKSYEQYF. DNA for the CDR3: TGTGCCAGTAGTCCCAAGGGCCAGGGGAAGTCCTACGAGCAGTACTTC.

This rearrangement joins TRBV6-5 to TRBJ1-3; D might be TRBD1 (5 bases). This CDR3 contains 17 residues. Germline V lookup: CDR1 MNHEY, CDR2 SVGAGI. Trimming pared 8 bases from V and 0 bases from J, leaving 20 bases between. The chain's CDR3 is CASARDGRLSSGNTIYF. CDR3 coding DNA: TGTGCCAGCGCCCGGGACGGAAGATTGAGCTCTGGAAACACCATATATTTT.

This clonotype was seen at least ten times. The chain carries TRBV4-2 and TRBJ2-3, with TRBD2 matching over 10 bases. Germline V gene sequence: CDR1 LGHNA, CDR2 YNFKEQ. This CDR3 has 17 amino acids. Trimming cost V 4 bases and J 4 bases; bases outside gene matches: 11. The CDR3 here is CASSPGLAVVGPDTQYF. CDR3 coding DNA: TGTGCCAGCAGCCCAGGACTAGCGGTCGTGGGACCAGATACGCAGTATTTT.

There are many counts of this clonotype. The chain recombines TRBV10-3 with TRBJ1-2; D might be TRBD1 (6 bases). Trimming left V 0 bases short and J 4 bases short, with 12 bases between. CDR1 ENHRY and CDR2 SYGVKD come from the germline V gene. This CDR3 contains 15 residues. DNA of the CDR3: TGTGCCATCAGTGAGTCTTGGACAGAGGGCTATGGCTACACCTTC. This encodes CAISESWTEGYGYTF.

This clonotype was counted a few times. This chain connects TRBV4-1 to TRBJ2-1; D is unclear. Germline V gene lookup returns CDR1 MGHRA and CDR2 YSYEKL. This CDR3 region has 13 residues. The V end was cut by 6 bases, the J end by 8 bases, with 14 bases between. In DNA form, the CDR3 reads TGCGCCAGCAGTTTGGCCCCCCGCTATGAGCAGTTCTTC. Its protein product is CASSLAPRYEQFF.

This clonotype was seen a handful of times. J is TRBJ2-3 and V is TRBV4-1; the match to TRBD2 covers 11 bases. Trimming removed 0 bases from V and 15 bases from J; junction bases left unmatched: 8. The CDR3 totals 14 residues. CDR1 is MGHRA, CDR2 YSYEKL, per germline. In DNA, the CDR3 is TGCGCCAGCAGCCAAGATGCAAGACTAGCGGGGTTATATTTT. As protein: CASSQDARLAGLYF.

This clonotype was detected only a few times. Here the CDR3 DNA reads TGCAGTGCTAGGCCCGCGGGGGGGAATCAGCCCCAGCATTTT. Protein product: CSARPAGGNQPQHF. The gene calls are TRBV20-1 and TRBJ1-5; TRBD1 is a possible D gene (5 bases). CDR3 size: 14 residues. Per germline, CDR1 DFQATT and CDR2 SNEGSKA (reference sequence). V was trimmed by 3 bases and J by 4 bases, leaving 13 bases between them.

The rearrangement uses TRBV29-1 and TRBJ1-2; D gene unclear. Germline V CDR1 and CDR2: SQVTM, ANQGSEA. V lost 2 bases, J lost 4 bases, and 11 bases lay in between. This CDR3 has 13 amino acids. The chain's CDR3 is CSVEWALTYGYTF. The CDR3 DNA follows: TGCAGCGTTGAATGGGCCCTAACCTATGGCTACACCTTC. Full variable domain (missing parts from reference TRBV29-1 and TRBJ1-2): SAVISQKPSRDICQRGTSLTIQCQVDSQVTMMFWYRQQPGQSLTLIATANQGSEATYESGFVIDKFPISRPNLTFSTLTVSNMSPEDSSIYLCSVEWALTYGYTFGSGTRLTVV.